This TCR beta chain comes out of a study of T cell responses to AZD1222 COVID-19 vaccine. This clone showed up just a few times. Method: immunoSEQ multiplex PCR; TCRdb's copy keeps in-frame clones and lacks some. The data hold over 95,000 clones, with more than 85% observed a single time. The CDR3 totals 14 residues. V was shortened by 3 bases and J by 4 bases, with 14 bases between the two germline ends. Germline CDR1 is SGHNT and CDR2 is YYREEE (reference sequence). The V call is TRBV5-4, the J call TRBJ2-7, with D uncertain. The starting material was peripheral blood, obtained on day 0 of AZD1222 vaccination. The clonotype was recovered from an adult in good health. The CDR3 DNA reads as TGTGCCAGCAGCTACGCAGCATCCTTATACGAGCAGTACTTC. Amino acid sequence: CASSYAASLYEQYF.